This T cell receptor beta chain was captured in a study of blood T cells in healthy people across ages (dated by TCRdb to 2015 to 2017). About the investigation overall: Template switching captured roughly one uniquely barcoded TCR beta cDNA molecule per two T cells in model experiments. To track age-related changes in TCR beta repertoire diversity, the study relied on deep sequencing normalized with unique cDNA molecular identifiers. Donors were grouped into four age groups: young (average roughly 17 years), middle-aged (less than 40), aged (around 60) and long-lived (about 90). To avoid experimental bias, donors of different ages were distributed randomly across sequencing lanes. For two donors (one aged 18 to 30 and one aged 80 or older), the study analyzed two additional independent replicas of 1 million unique cDNA reads from the same blood draw. Overall results and qualifications from the work: Total diversity estimates from one million sequenced T cells were considered lower bounds and underestimates. A strong correlation was found between observed TCR beta diversity and the percentage of naive T cells measured by flow cytometry. As age increased, observed TCR beta diversity per million T cells dropped in a roughly linear way, and a significant reduction was already evident by age around 41. Because profiling used bulk unsorted PBMCs, naive and antigen-experienced compartments could not be compared conclusively. Donor CMV infection status was unknown, potentially confounding age-related changes in expanded clonotypes. The long-lived group showed more naive CD4+ T cells, fewer expanded clones and increased TCR diversity than the aged group, suggesting age selection.

This clonotype was counted only a few times. Its antigen is currently not known. Per-base qualities were not stored, and no clone one base away is much larger. Systemically healthy Caucasian individuals from Russia, 39 in total and aged roughly 6 to 100 years, were included as donors. Each donor gave 8 to 10 milliliters of peripheral blood, drawn into EDTA-treated Vacutainer tubes. Ficoll-Paque density-gradient centrifugation was used to isolate PBMCs, with at least 6 million obtained per sample. Total RNA, at least 5 micrograms per sample, was extracted from PBMCs with Trizol reagent. The percentages of naive CD45RAhigh/CD27high T cells were determined by flow cytometry on a PBMC aliquot from every donor. From its cysteine to its phenylalanine, the CDR3 spans 15 amino acids. The CDR3 DNA has 45 bases and is translated from base 1. The germline V gene encodes CDR1 LGHDT and CDR2 YNNKEL (reference sequence). A distance of 15 bases separates the germline ends of V and J, which lose 3 bases and 3 bases respectively.

Library method: 5' RACE. The sequencer was an Illumina HiSeq 2500. The second PCR ran for about 6 to 12 cycles and used a J-beta primer mix along with a sample-barcoded 5' primer. A unique molecular identifier was introduced onto each TCR beta cDNA molecule by a template-switch 5' adaptor carrying 12 random nucleotides. Each sample yielded at least 2.5 million CDR3-containing paired-end reads. First-strand cDNA synthesis was performed from all RNA using the Mint cDNA synthesis kit, with priming by a TRBC-specific oligonucleotide. Following uracil-DNA glycosylase treatment, a first 18-cycle PCR with universal primers M1SS and BC2_uni_R was performed on all cDNA. The authors' pipeline ran thus. Each sample was normalized by randomly selecting 1 million high-quality reads, each carrying a distinct molecular identifier. Instead of being binned into consensus sequences, reads that shared molecular identifiers were thrown out. MiTCR, with a Q25 quality threshold and the strictest error-elimination algorithm, was used for CDR3 identification, clonotype clustering and error correction. A nonparametric unseen species model with Euler transformation was used to estimate lower-bound total TCR beta diversity. Through fastp at Q25 and MiXCR, TCRdb rebuilt clones from the public reads, retaining in-frame beta chains. Rows merge per CDR3 protein into single entries with the most common DNA and genes. TCRdb's processing, not the authors' own work, is the source of the V and J calls. This sample gives about 1.7 million distinct CDR3 sequences in total; approximately 30% of them show up just once. The top ten clonotypes cover 7.7% of the sample.

The V and J genes are TRBV3-1 and TRBJ2-7; the D gene cannot be named for sure. Sequencing input: blood. The sequence was collected from a woman aged 30 to 39 in good health. The sequenced DNA: TGTGCCAGCAGCCAGTCTTGGACGGAGAGCTACGAGCAGTACTTC. It specifies CASSQSWTESYEQYF.